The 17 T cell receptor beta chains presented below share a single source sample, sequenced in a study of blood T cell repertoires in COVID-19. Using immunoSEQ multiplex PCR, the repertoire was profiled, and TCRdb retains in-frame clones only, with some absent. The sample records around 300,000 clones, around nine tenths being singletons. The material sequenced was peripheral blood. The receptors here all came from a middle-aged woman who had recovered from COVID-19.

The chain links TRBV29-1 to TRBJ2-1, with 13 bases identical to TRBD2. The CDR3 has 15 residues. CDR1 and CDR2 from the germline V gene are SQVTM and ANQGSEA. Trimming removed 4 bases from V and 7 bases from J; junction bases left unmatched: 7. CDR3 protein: CSVAGTSGTGNEQFF. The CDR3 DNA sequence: TGCAGCGTTGCCGGGACTAGCGGGACCGGGAATGAGCAGTTCTTC.

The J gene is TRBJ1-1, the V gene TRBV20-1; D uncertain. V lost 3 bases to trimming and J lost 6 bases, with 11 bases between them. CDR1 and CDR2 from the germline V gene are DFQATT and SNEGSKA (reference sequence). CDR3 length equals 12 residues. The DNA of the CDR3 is TGCAGTGCTAGTGGGCAGGTAGCTGAAGCTTTCTTT. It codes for CSASGQVAEAFF.

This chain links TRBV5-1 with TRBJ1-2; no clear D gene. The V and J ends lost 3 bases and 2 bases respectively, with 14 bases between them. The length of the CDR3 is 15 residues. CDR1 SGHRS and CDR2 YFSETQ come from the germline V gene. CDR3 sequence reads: CASSSSSQYNYGYTF. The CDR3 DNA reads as TGCGCCAGCAGCTCATCCTCACAGTACAACTATGGCTACACCTTC.

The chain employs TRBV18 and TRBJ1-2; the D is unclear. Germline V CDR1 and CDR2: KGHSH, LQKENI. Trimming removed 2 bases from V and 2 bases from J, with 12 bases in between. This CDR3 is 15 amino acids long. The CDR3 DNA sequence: TGTGCCAGCTCACCATCAGGCACAGACAACTATGGCTACACCTTC. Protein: CASSPSGTDNYGYTF.

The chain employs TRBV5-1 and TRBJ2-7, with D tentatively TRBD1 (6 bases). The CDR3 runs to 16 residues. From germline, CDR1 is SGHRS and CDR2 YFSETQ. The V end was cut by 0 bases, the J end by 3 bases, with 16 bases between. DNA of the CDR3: TGCGCCAGCAGCTTGGGCCAGGGGCCAGGGGTCTACGAGCAGTACTTC. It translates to CASSLGQGPGVYEQYF.

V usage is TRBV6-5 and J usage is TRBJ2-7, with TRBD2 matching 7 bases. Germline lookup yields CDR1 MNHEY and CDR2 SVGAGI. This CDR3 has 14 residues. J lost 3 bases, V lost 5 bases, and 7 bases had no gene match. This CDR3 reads CASSRGTTLYEQYF. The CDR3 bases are TGTGCCAGCAGTCGCGGGACTACCCTCTACGAGCAGTACTTC.

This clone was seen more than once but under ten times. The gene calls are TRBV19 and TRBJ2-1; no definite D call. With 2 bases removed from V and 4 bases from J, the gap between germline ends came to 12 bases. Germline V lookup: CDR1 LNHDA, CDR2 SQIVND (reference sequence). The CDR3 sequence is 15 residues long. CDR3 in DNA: TGTGCCAGTAGTATAAGACGCGGCGAATACAATGAGCAGTTCTTC. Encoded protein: CASSIRRGEYNEQFF.

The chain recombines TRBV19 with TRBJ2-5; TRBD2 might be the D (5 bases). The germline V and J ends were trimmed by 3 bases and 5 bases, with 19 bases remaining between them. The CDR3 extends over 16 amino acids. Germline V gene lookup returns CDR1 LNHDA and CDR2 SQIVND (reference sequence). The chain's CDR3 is CASSIYGSEGRETQYF. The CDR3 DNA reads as TGTGCCAGTAGTATTTACGGAAGCGAGGGCCGGGAGACCCAGTACTTC.

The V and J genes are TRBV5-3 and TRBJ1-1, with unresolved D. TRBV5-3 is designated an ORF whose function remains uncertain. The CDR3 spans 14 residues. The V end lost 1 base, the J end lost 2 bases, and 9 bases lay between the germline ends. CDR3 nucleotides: TGTGCCAGAAGCTTGTGGGAGATAAACACTGAAGCTTTCTTT. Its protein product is CARSLWEINTEAFF.

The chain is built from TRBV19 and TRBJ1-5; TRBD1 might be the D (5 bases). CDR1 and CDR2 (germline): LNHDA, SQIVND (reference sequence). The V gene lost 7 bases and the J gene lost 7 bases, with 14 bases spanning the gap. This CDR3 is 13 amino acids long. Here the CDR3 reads CASTGQGGQPQHF. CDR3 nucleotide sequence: TGTGCCAGTACTGGGCAGGGAGGCCAGCCCCAGCATTTT.

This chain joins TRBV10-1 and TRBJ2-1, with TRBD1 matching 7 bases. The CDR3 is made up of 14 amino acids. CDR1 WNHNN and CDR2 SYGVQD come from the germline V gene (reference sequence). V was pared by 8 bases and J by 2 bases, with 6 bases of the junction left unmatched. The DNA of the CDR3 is TGCGCCAGCCCAGGGGGAGCGGCCTACAATGAGCAGTTCTTC. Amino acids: CASPGGAAYNEQFF.

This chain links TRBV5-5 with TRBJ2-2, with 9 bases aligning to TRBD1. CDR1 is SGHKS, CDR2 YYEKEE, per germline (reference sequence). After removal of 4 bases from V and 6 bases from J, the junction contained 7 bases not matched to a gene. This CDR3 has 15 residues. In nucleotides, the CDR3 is TGTGCCAGCAGCCCACGACAGGGGGTTCCCGGGGAGCTGTTTTTT. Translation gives CASSPRQGVPGELFF.

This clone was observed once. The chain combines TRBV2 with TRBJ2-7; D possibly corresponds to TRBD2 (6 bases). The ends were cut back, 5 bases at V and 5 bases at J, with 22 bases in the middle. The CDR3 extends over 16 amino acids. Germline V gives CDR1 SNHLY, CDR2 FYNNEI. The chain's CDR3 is CASSRDSPKVADEQYF. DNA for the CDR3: TGTGCCAGCAGTCGGGACTCCCCCAAGGTCGCCGACGAGCAGTACTTC.

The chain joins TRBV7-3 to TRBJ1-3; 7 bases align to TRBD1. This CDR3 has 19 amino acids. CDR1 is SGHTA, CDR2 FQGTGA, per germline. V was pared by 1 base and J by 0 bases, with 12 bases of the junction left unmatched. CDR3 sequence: CASSLINGIQGVSGNTIYF. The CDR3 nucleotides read TGTGCCAGCAGCTTAATTAACGGAATTCAGGGGGTCTCTGGAAACACCATATATTTT.

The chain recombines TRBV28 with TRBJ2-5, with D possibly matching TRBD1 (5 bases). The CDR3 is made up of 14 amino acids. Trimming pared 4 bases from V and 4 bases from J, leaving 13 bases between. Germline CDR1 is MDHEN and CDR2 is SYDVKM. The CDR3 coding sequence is TGTGCCAGCAGTTCAGGACAAGAAGGAGAGACCCAGTACTTC. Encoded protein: CASSSGQEGETQYF.

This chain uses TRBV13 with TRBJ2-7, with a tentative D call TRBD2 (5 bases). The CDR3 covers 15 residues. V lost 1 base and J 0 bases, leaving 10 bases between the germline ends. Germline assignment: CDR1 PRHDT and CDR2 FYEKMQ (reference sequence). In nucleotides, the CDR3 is TGTGCCAGCAGCTTAGCTGCCGGGAACTCCTACGAGCAGTACTTC. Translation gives CASSLAAGNSYEQYF.

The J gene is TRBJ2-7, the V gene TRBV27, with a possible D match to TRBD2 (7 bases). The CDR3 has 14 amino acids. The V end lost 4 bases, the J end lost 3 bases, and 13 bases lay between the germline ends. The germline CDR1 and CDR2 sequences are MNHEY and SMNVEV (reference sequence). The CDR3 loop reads CASSSQRDNYEQYF. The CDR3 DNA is TGTGCCAGCAGTTCCCAGCGGGACAACTACGAGCAGTACTTC.